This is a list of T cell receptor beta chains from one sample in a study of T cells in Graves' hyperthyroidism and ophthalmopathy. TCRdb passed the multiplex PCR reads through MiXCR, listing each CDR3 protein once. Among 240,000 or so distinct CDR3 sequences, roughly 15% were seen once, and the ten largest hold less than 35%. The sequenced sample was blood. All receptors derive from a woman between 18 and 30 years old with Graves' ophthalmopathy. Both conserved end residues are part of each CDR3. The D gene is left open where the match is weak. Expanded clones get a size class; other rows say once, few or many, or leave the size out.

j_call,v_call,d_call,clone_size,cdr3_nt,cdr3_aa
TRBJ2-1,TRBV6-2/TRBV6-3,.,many,TGTGCCAGCACGGGCGTTTACAATGAGCAGTTCTTC,CASTGVYNEQFF
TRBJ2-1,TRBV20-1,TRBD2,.,TGCAGTGCTAGTATGGGACTAGCGGGAGGGCGCAATGAGCAGTTCTTC,CSASMGLAGGRNEQFF
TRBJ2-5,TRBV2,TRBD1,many,TGTGCCAGCAGTTGGGACAGTCCAAGGCAAGAGACCCAGTACTTC,CASSWDSPRQETQYF
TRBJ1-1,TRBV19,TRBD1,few,TGTGCCAGTCGAAGGACAGGGCTTCGCACTGAAGCTTTCTTT,CASRRTGLRTEAFF
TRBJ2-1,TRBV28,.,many,TGTGCCAGCAGCCCGGACACCAACAATGAGCAGTTCTTC,CASSPDTNNEQFF
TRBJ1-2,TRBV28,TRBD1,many,TGTGCCAGCAGTCCTTTCGGACAGGGGGCCCTGGGGGTCTATGGCTACACCTTC,CASSPFGQGALGVYGYTF
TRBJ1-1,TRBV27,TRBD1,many,TGTGCCAGCCTTACTCAGGGGGTGAACACTGAAGCTTTCTTT,CASLTQGVNTEAFF
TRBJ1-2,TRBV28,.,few,TGTGCCACCCAGTACGGGGGCTACACCTTC,CATQYGGYTF
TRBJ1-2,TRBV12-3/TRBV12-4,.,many,TGTGCCAGCAGCAGGACAGTAAACTATGGCTACACCTTC,CASSRTVNYGYTF
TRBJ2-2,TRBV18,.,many,TGTGCCAGCTCACCCCCCGTACCCGGGGAGCTGTTTTTT,CASSPPVPGELFF
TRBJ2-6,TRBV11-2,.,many,TGTGCCAGCAGCTTAGCGCCAGGCCGTGTCGCTGGGGCCAACGTCCTGACTTTC,CASSLAPGRVAGANVLTF
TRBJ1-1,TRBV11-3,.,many,TGTGCCAGCAGCTTAGTGGAGGTCACTGAAGCTTTCTTT,CASSLVEVTEAFF
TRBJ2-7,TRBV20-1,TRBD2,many,TGCAGTGCTCGCAGCAGGACTAGCGGGGGCCTGGGGCAGTACTTC,CSARSRTSGGLGQYF
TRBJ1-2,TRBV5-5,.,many,TGTGCCAGCAGTTATACCCAGGGTTCGGCCGGCTATGGCTACACCTTC,CASSYTQGSAGYGYTF
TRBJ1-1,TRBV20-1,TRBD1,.,TGCAGTGCTAGCCTGGACAGGGGGCTTTGGAACACTGAAGCTTTCTTT,CSASLDRGLWNTEAFF
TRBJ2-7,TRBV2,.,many,TGTGCCAGCAAAGATCCCAGGAGCTCCTACGAGCAGTACTTC,CASKDPRSSYEQYF
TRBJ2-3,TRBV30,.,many,TGTGCCTGGAGTGGTAATAGGGCAGATACGCAGTATTTT,CAWSGNRADTQYF
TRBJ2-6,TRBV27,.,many,TGTGCCAGCGGGGCATGGATCTCTGGGGCCAACGTCCTGACTTTC,CASGAWISGANVLTF
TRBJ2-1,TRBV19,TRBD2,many,TGTGCCAGTAGTATGACTAGCGGCAGCTCCTACAATGAGCAGTTCTTC,CASSMTSGSSYNEQFF
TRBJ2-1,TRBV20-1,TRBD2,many,TGCAGTGCTAGAGAACTAGCGGGCACCTCCTACAATGAGCAGTTCTTC,CSARELAGTSYNEQFF
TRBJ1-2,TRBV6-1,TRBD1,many,TGTGCCAGCAGTGATCTGACGCCGACAGGGCCATTCTATGGCTACACCTTC,CASSDLTPTGPFYGYTF
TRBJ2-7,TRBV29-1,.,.,TGCAGCGCCGAACGGAGCTCCTACGAGCAGTACTTC,CSAERSSYEQYF
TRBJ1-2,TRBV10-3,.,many,TGTGCCATCAGTGAGCGCGGGACTGCGTATGGCTACACCTTC,CAISERGTAYGYTF